The subject of this entry is one T cell receptor (beta chain). The specificity of this receptor is unknown. Within one base of it there is no much larger clone, and no base qualities were kept. CDR1 and CDR2 (SGHDN, FVKESK) derive from the germline V gene. The CDR3 starts with the cysteine, ends with the phenylalanine, and has 13 residues. The only DNA kept is the CDR3, 39 bases in frame from the first base. V is clipped by 7 bases and J by 5 bases, and the sequence between their germline boundaries is 12 bases long. TCR cDNA was made using 5'RACE template switching, a step that added a universal primer site and unique molecular identifiers. Priming of cDNA synthesis was performed from both the TCR alpha and TCR beta constant segments. Library amplification used two PCR steps, and the second PCR step added sample barcodes and sequencing adapters. Sequencing of libraries was performed on Illumina HiSeq 2500 (2x100 bp) or NovaSeq (2x150 bp). On the authors' methods: Reads were demultiplexed and collapsed into UMI consensus sequences with MIGEC, and V(D)J alignment was performed with MiXCR. Vaccine-responding clonotypes were identified with edgeR using replicate PBMC samples, with FDR below 0.01 and a log2 fold change above 5 up to day 15 being required. Each bulk clonotype received a CD4 or CD8 identity based on whether the sequenced CD4 or CD8 repertoire contained that clonotype at higher abundance. The public reads were reprocessed in TCRdb via fastp at Q25 and MiXCR, keeping in-frame beta chains. Rows merge per CDR3 protein into single entries with the most common DNA and genes. The V and J calls come from TCRdb's annotation, not from the publication. Recorded for this sample are 450,000 to 650,000 distinct CDR3 sequences; about 14% of them occurred a single time. Of the sample, over 12% falls within the top ten clones.

This sample was included in a study of T cells after yellow fever vaccination (dated by TCRdb to about 2019). Turning to the overall study: The SMART-Seq v4 Ultra Low Input RNA kit was used to prepare libraries from fractions with low cell numbers. The cohort comprised two healthy male donors, one aged 18 to 30 and one aged 30 to 40 years. To follow T-cell clones before and after primary and booster YFV17D yellow fever vaccination, bulk TCR alpha and beta repertoires were sequenced over time. Blood was collected at multiple timepoints before and after primary and secondary immunization, and bulk PBMC replicates and cell subsets were isolated.

Read against the paper, the sample's treatment or condition label means: live attenuated yellow fever vaccine strain. At every blood-draw timepoint, two biological replicates of bulk PBMCs were collected. A standard Ficoll-Paque protocol was used to isolate PBMCs from peripheral blood. TriZol was used to extract RNA from bulk PBMCs, CD4 and CD8 fractions, and dextramer-positive and dextramer-negative fractions. Results the study describes overall, beyond this receptor: Only a couple of donors were included in the study, so the extent to which the findings can be generalized is limited. FACS-sorted repertoires could contain abundant contaminating clonotypes from the bulk population, so computational filtering was required. After the booster, most clones that had expanded after primary vaccination were detected again (nearly 98% of CD4 and 70% to 90% of CD8), suggesting broad maintenance of memory. A small fraction of clonotypes showed up in both the CD4 and CD8 compartments, probably as a result of convergent recombination. The secondary T-cell response was weaker than the primary response but faster, peaking on day 5 instead of day 15.

Sequencing was performed on PBMCs, taken on the day of the yellow fever booster vaccination. The sequence was collected from a man aged 25-45 years who received the YFV17D yellow fever vaccine. The chain joins TRBV14 to TRBJ2-1, with the D gene too uncertain to name. CDR3 region: CASKGRFDNEQFF. The nucleotides are TGTGCCAGCAAGGGCCGGTTTGACAATGAGCAGTTCTTC.